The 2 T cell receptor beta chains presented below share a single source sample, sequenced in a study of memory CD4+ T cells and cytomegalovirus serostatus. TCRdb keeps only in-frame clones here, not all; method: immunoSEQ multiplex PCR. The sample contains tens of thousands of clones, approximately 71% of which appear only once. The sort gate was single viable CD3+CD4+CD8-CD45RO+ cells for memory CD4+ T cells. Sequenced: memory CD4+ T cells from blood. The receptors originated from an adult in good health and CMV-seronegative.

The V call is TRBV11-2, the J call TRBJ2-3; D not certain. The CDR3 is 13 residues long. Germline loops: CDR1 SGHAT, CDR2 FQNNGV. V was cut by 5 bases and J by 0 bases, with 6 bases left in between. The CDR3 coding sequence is TGTGCCAGCAGCCCCTTGAGCACAGATACGCAGTATTTT. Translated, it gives CASSPLSTDTQYF.

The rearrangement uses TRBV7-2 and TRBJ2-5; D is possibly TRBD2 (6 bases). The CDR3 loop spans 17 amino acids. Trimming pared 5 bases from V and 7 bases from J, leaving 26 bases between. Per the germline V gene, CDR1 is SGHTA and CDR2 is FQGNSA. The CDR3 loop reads CASSDPGLALSGGTQYF. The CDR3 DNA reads TGTGCCAGCAGCGACCCGGGCCTAGCGTTGAGCGGAGGGACCCAGTACTTC.